These 15 T cell receptor beta chains came from one sample sequenced in a study of OX40 agonist ivuxolimab in advanced cancers. Method: immunoSEQ multiplex PCR; TCRdb's copy keeps in-frame clones and lacks some. The sample carries tens of thousands of clones, roughly 84% recorded once. Sequenced material: CD4+ or CD8+ T cells sorted from blood, taken in a trial of the OX40 agonist ivuxolimab. The receptors stem from an adult with an advanced solid tumor such as melanoma, head and neck, liver or kidney cancer.

The J gene is TRBJ2-5, the V gene TRBV14; D is uncertain. The J call may be wrong; the DNA end is better matched by TRBJ2-7. The germline gives CDR1 SGHDN, CDR2 FVKESK. CDR3 length equals 15 residues. Here the CDR3 DNA reads TGTGCCAGCAGCCAGTGGCCAGGTAGTATCCACGAGCAGTACTTC. As protein: CASSQWPGSIHEQYF.

The chain uses TRBV2 and TRBJ2-2, with D perhaps TRBD2 (6 bases). V was pared by 1 base and J by 3 bases, with 15 bases between. This CDR3 has 17 amino acids. CDR1 and CDR2 (germline): SNHLY, FYNNEI. The CDR3 nucleotides read TGTGCCAGCAGTGAAGGCATAGCGGCTGGGGACACCGGGGAGCTGTTTTTT. It specifies CASSEGIAAGDTGELFF.

The gene calls are TRBV6-5 and TRBJ1-2; D not resolved. V was trimmed by 0 bases and J by 2 bases, leaving 7 bases between them. The germline V gene encodes CDR1 MNHEY and CDR2 SVGAGI. CDR3 length: 14 residues. The CDR3 nucleotides read TGTGCCAGCAGTTACTCATTGGGGAACTATGGCTACACCTTC. Amino acids: CASSYSLGNYGYTF.

The sample holds one count of this clone. The V gene is TRBV18, the J gene TRBJ2-2, with TRBD1 as a possible D gene (6 bases). The ends were cut back, 8 bases at V and 2 bases at J, with 18 bases in the middle. CDR1 is KGHSH, CDR2 LQKENI, per germline. The CDR3 sequence is 16 residues long. The CDR3 nucleotides are TGTGCCAGCCGTTTTTCAGGGGCCCTAAACACCGGGGAGCTGTTTTTT. Protein sequence: CASRFSGALNTGELFF.

V gene TRBV6-1 combines with J gene TRBJ2-2, with D possibly TRBD1 on 5 matching bases. The CDR3 consists of 13 residues. The germline V and J ends were trimmed by 8 bases and 12 bases, with 19 bases remaining between them. The V gene's germline CDR1 is MNHNS and CDR2 SASEGT. Here the CDR3 DNA reads TGTGCCAGCCTTATTCAGGGTATAGGGAAGCTGTTTTTT. Its translation: CASLIQGIGKLFF.

This clone showed up just a few times. The chain recombines TRBV7-2 with TRBJ2-5; weak D call: TRBD2 (5 bases). CDR1 SGHTA and CDR2 FQGNSA come from the germline V gene. The CDR3 runs to 13 residues. V was cut by 1 base and J by 10 bases, with 13 bases left in between. Written as DNA, the CDR3 is TGTGCCAGCAGCTTAGGAGCGGCCGAGGGCCAGTACTTC. This sequence encodes CASSLGAAEGQYF.

The chain has TRBV19 and TRBJ2-5; D gene ambiguous. The CDR3 totals 13 residues. Trimming took 5 bases from V and 0 from J, leaving 7 bases between them. Germline V lookup: CDR1 LNHDA, CDR2 SQIVND (reference sequence). CDR3 in DNA: TGTGCCAGTAGTGAGCTGTACCAAGAGACCCAGTACTTC. It is translated as CASSELYQETQYF. Drawing the rest from reference TRBV19 and TRBJ2-5, the complete variable domain is DGGITQSPKYLFRKEGQNVTLSCEQNLNHDAMYWYRQDPGQGLRLIYYSQIVNDFQKGDIAEGYSVSREKKESFPLTVTSAQKNPTAFYLCASSELYQETQYFGPGTRLLVL.

This chain joins TRBV30 and TRBJ2-5; either TRBD1 or TRBD2 may supply D (5 bases each). The CDR3 is 13 amino acids. CDR1 GTSNPN and CDR2 SVGIG come from the germline V gene (reference sequence). V was cut by 8 bases and J by 2 bases, with 15 bases left in between. CDR3 sequence reads: CAGDHPEQETQYF. CDR3 nucleotides: TGTGCCGGGGACCATCCGGAACAAGAGACCCAGTACTTC.

The chain combines TRBV7-9 with TRBJ2-1; D is possibly TRBD1 (5 bases). Germline assignment: CDR1 SEHNR and CDR2 FQNEAQ (reference sequence). V lost 4 bases and J lost 2, with 21 bases in between. The CDR3 extends over 18 amino acids. The CDR3 coding sequence is TGTGCCAGCAGCTCTACCCAAACCTCTAGGGGCCCCTACAATGAGCAGTTCTTC. Translating it yields CASSSTQTSRGPYNEQFF.

The chain is built from TRBV7-9 and TRBJ2-3; the match to TRBD2 covers 14 bases. The ends lost 5 bases at V and 9 bases at J; junction bases unmatched: 10. The CDR3 spans 16 residues. Germline-derived CDR1 and CDR2 are SEHNR and FQNEAQ (reference sequence). This CDR3 is CASSPGGLAGDLTQYF. CDR3 in DNA: TGTGCCAGCAGCCCAGGGGGACTAGCGGGGGATCTCACGCAGTATTTT.

V gene TRBV2 combines with J gene TRBJ2-3; 11 bases are a match to TRBD2. CDR3 length: 15 amino acids. The V and J ends lost 6 bases and 1 base, in that order; junction bases with no gene match: 3. In germline, CDR1 is SNHLY, CDR2 FYNNEI. CDR3 amino acids: CASREGLAGTDTQYF. CDR3 DNA sequence: TGTGCCAGCAGAGAGGGACTAGCGGGCACAGATACGCAGTATTTT.

This clone occurred a few times. The V call is TRBV6-6, the J call TRBJ2-7; the match to TRBD2 covers 7 bases. The CDR3 contains 13 residues. Germline V gene sequence: CDR1 MNHNY, CDR2 SVGAGI (reference sequence). V was pared by 5 bases and J by 3 bases, with 4 bases of the junction left unmatched. The CDR3 sequence: CASSVGLHYEQYF. As DNA, the CDR3 is TGTGCCAGCAGTGTGGGACTACACTACGAGCAGTACTTC.

There are a few counts of this clone. The rearrangement uses TRBV4-2 and TRBJ2-5; D not certain. There are 13 residues in the CDR3. Germline values: CDR1 LGHNA, CDR2 YNFKEQ. Trimming removed 2 bases at V and 1 base at J, with 5 bases between. CDR3 protein: CASSQMSQETQYF. In nucleotides, the CDR3 is TGTGCCAGCAGCCAAATGTCCCAAGAGACCCAGTACTTC.

This chain joins TRBV6-5 and TRBJ2-2, with 7 bases identical to TRBD1. CDR3 length: 15 residues. The germline CDR1 and CDR2 sequences are MNHEY and SVGAGI. The V and J ends lost 6 bases and 1 base, in that order; junction bases with no gene match: 5. Written as DNA, the CDR3 is TGTGCCAGCAGCATCCGGACAGGGAACACCGGGGAGCTGTTTTTT. It codes for CASSIRTGNTGELFF.

This chain connects TRBV5-6 to TRBJ1-3; 7 nucleotides agree with TRBD1. The germline V gene has CDR1 SGHDT and CDR2 YYEEEE. V lost 4 bases and J lost 4; bases outside the gene matches: 5. The length of the CDR3 is 14 residues. The CDR3 sequence is CASSRGQRGNTIYF. The CDR3 DNA reads TGTGCCAGCAGCCGGGGACAGCGCGGAAACACCATATATTTT. The full variable domain, with the rest looked up from reference TRBV5-6 and TRBJ1-3, is DAGVTQSPTHLIKTRGQQVTLRCSPKSGHDTVSWYQQALGQGPQFIFQYYEEEERQRGNFPDRFSGHQFPNYSSELNVNALLLGDSALYLCASSRGQRGNTIYFGEGSWLTVV.